This TCR beta chain emerged from a study of cytomegalovirus exposure and HLA in healthy donors. Overall study findings and caveats: Roughly 170 TCR beta chains were listed as cytomegalovirus-associated.

The CDR3 extends over 16 amino acids. Germline-derived CDR1 and CDR2 are MDHEN and SYDVKM. V was clipped by 7 bases and J by 3 bases, with 19 bases between them. Sequenced by immunoSEQ multiplex PCR; TCRdb stores in-frame clones only, minus some. The sample lists about 160,000 clones; 70% to 90% were seen once. Comment on this clone: Antigen unknown.

V usage is TRBV28 and J usage is TRBJ1-3; D may be TRBD1 (6 bases). Specimen: PBMCs. This TCR derives from a woman under 30 in good health and CMV-seronegative. This CDR3 reads CASNPYRVESGNTIYF. In nucleotides, the CDR3 is TGTGCCAGCAACCCATACAGGGTTGAGAGTGGAAACACCATATATTTT.